This T cell receptor (beta chain) was captured in a study of blood T cell repertoires in COVID-19 (dated by TCRdb to about 2020). In terms of the full investigation: The collaborator samples originated in the United States, Italy and Spain and spanned the acute and convalescent phases of COVID-19. A de-identified subject ID, COVID-19 status, age in years and sex were almost always included in the sample metadata. HLA class I and class II types, where available, came from metadata supplied by the sample provider rather than from assay-based typing. The samples were drawn from two sources: the first 160 participants of the ongoing ImmuneRACE study, and 1,000 to 1,500 subjects contributed by 6 global collaborators. The material from the prospective study consisted of cDNA or gDNA derived from T cells, B-cell-depleted T cells, or PBMCs. Subjects who had been exposed to COVID-19, were actively infected with it, or had recovered from it provided the deeply sampled blood TCRbeta repertoires that made up the dataset. The repertoires were released in a freely available public database intended as a resource for research on the immune response to SARS-CoV-2. Beyond this particular receptor, the publication reports: How much clinical and demographic metadata was included differed by source and by participant, and the metadata was provided uncurated.

TCRbeta CDR3 regions were amplified from genomic DNA by means of the immunoSEQ Assay, a bias-controlled multiplex PCR. In the source study's methods: The number of nucleated cells in each sample was estimated by amplification of reference gene primers within the assay. Sequence reads were collapsed and filtered to measure the absolute abundance of every unique TCRbeta CDR3 rearrangement. Productive Simpson clonality was computed per sample as the square root of Simpson's diversity index over productive rearrangements. TCRdb re-hosts the immuneACCESS table, in-frame sequences only. Its copies lack some clones; in the studies checked, an unresolved V gene accounts for under half of them, and the cause for the rest is not known. That table furnishes V, J and clone size, whereas the DNA furnished D and trimming. In all, the sample holds approximately 90,000 clones, and nearly 90% of those were seen once. 8% to 9.5% of the sample belongs to the ten largest clones.

V gives up 2 bases and J gives up 2 bases, and the segment between their germline ends measures 16 bases. The germline V gene encodes CDR1 MGHRA and CDR2 YSYEKL. Counted from cysteine to phenylalanine, this CDR3 has 17 amino acids. Of the read, only the CDR3 DNA is kept; its 51 bases are in frame from base 1. Each collaborating institution followed its own protocols to collect whole blood in K2EDTA tubes. For TCRbeta analysis, collaborator samples were shipped as frozen whole blood, as isolated PBMCs, or as DNA extracted from either sample type. Comment on this clone: Its antigen specificity is not known. The sample holds no much larger clone one base away, and base qualities are not on file.

The sample comprised peripheral blood. The rearrangement joined TRBV4-1 to TRBJ1-3; the D segment could be TRBD1, given 5 matching bases. The sequence derives from a man aged 50 to 59 with acute or convalescent COVID-19. The sequenced DNA is TGCGCCAGCAGCCAATCTGCAGGGCAAGCTGCTGGAAACACCATATATTTT. It is translated as CASSQSAGQAAGNTIYF.